One sample yielded the 8 T cell receptor beta chains listed below, sequenced in a study of control samples from healthy donors and cancer patients. Generated by immunoSEQ multiplex PCR, the TCRdb table keeps only in-frame clones and is missing some. Of under 65,000 clones listed, about nine tenths are singletons. Material: PBMCs. Source of these receptors: a woman between 45 and 65 years old with colorectal cancer.

The rearrangement uses TRBV28 and TRBJ1-5; D gene unclear. The V gene's germline CDR1 is MDHEN and CDR2 SYDVKM. The V gene lost 6 bases and the J gene lost 5 bases, with 8 bases spanning the gap. CDR3 length: 12 amino acids. The CDR3 DNA sequence: TGTGCCAGCAGGCGAAGAGATCAGCCCCAGCATTTT. The encoded protein is CASRRRDQPQHF.

The J gene is TRBJ2-2, the V gene TRBV4-1; 7 bases match TRBD2. Looked up from germline, CDR1 is MGHRA and CDR2 is YSYEKL. V lost 0 bases, J lost 6 bases, and 7 bases stayed unmatched. This CDR3 has 16 residues. This CDR3 reads CASSQERGTGAGELFF. CDR3 nucleotide sequence: TGCGCCAGCAGCCAAGAGCGGGGGACGGGGGCCGGGGAGCTGTTTTTT.

The chain combines TRBV10-3 with TRBJ2-5, with 9 bases fitting TRBD2. Germline loops: CDR1 ENHRY, CDR2 SYGVKD. Germline trimming cut 2 bases from V and 5 bases from J; bases unmatched to any gene: 12. CDR3 length: 17 amino acids. CDR3 DNA sequence: TGTGCCATCAGTGAGAGTACGGCTAGCGGGATTGGGGAGACCCAGTACTTC. Its protein is CAISESTASGIGETQYF.

The chain employs TRBV2 and TRBJ1-5; D not certain. Germline V lookup: CDR1 SNHLY, CDR2 FYNNEI. Between the trimmed V and J ends, which lost 3 bases and 3 bases, there was a span of 6 bases. The length of the CDR3 is 13 residues. The chain's CDR3 is CASSELSNQPQHF. The CDR3 region has the DNA TGTGCCAGCAGTGAGTTATCCAATCAGCCCCAGCATTTT.

The V call is TRBV9, the J call TRBJ1-5; D is perhaps TRBD1 (6 bases). The V end lost 0 bases, the J end lost 5 bases, and 12 bases lay between the germline ends. The length of the CDR3 is 15 residues. Germline V CDR1 and CDR2: SGDLS, YYNGEE. The CDR3 protein is CASSVGGGYYQPQHF. CDR3 DNA sequence: TGTGCCAGCAGCGTAGGAGGGGGTTATTATCAGCCCCAGCATTTT.

The V call is TRBV7-2, the J call TRBJ2-1; D uncertain. Germline-derived CDR1 and CDR2 are SGHTA and FQGNSA. The germline V and J ends were trimmed by 4 bases and 4 bases, with 11 bases remaining between them. This CDR3 region has 14 residues. The DNA for the CDR3 is TGTGCCAGCAGCTGGCCTGGCCTATACAATGAGCAGTTCTTC. Protein: CASSWPGLYNEQFF.

V gene TRBV20-1 combines with J gene TRBJ1-2; no firm D call. This CDR3 region has 11 residues. Germline assignment: CDR1 DFQATT and CDR2 SNEGSKA (reference sequence). The V gene lost 1 base and the J gene lost 8 bases, with 8 bases spanning the gap. DNA for the CDR3: TGCAGTGCTAGAGTTTCGGGGGGCTACACCTTC. It is translated as CSARVSGGYTF.

This clone was seen a handful of times. This chain uses TRBV2 with TRBJ1-3; D is ambiguous. CDR3 length: 17 residues. Trimming took 7 bases from V and 0 from J, leaving 19 bases between them. Germline V gene lookup returns CDR1 SNHLY and CDR2 FYNNEI. The CDR3 DNA follows: TGTGCCAGCACGCCTCGAGGAACCTTCTCCTCTGGAAACACCATATATTTT. This encodes CASTPRGTFSSGNTIYF.